What follows is one TCR beta chain and its context. Trimming left V 7 bases short and J 11 bases short, with 20 bases between. The CDR3 contains 13 residues. Germline CDR1 reads MDHEN; CDR2 reads SYDVKM. The data originate from a study of identifying expanded T cells in peripheral blood. Generated by immunoSEQ multiplex PCR, the TCRdb table keeps only in-frame clones and is missing some. The sample consists of over 100,000 clones, around 90% of them appearing once. This TCR derives from a person aged 18 to 70 in good health. The genes are TRBV28 and TRBJ1-1; perhaps TRBD1 as D (6 bases). The sample consisted of blood. The CDR3 sequence: CASTSQGAGRAFF. The CDR3 nucleotides are TGTGCCAGCACCTCACAGGGAGCCGGGAGGGCTTTCTTT.